This T cell receptor beta chain was observed in a study of CD8+CD57+ T cells in acquired aplastic anemia (dated by TCRdb to 2016 to 2018). Broadly, across the study: Extracted DNA from sorted CD4+ and CD8+ cells averaged around 3.5 ug, ranging from roughly 0.17 to 27.4 ug. CD8+CD57+ expansion was defined as frequency above the mean frequency observed in healthy subjects.

Genomic DNA served as template for TCR beta VDJ combination and CDR3 sequence profiling. An Illumina HiSeq 2000 was the platform used for TCR repertoire sequencing. The authors processed their data as follows. Repertoires were assessed using TRBV/TRBJ rearrangement plots, CDR3 size and DJ length profiles, and Simpson's diversity index. Whichever DNA sequence was most abundant in the deep sequencing data was defined as the immunodominant clone. CDR3 amino acid sequences were checked for sharing across subjects and were also compared against the VDJdb database and published repertoires. The public reads were quality trimmed at Q25 with fastp and then assembled into clones with MiXCR by TCRdb, keeping productive beta chains. Every entry covers one CDR3 protein and lists the most common genes and DNA from its rows. These V and J calls derive from TCRdb rather than the authors' analysis. The table for this sample lists some 120,000 distinct CDR3 sequences; under 60% of them were counted only once. Together, the top ten hold about 31% of the sample.

Patients chosen for sequencing had shown expansion of CD8+CD57+ cells by flow cytometry. Every patient had severe acquired aplastic anemia, diagnosed using the International Study of Aplastic Anemia and Agranulocytosis and Camitta criteria. At the time blood was sampled, none of the patients had received any therapy. In the study, sorted CD4+ and CD8+ blood T cells from patients with severe aplastic anemia and from healthy subjects underwent deep sequencing of TCR repertoires. In the USA, patient enrollment took place under clinicaltrials.gov protocols 00001620, 01623167, 00001397, 00071045, 00081523 and 00961064. Ficoll-Paque density gradient centrifugation was used to isolate peripheral blood mononuclear cells. Before DNA was extracted, CD4+ and CD8+ T cells were sorted using either FACS or magnetic beads. With regard to this clonotype: Its antigen remains unidentified. Base qualities are not provided; no much larger clone lies one nucleotide away.

The paper as a whole reports these results and caveats: CD8+ Simpson's diversity did not differ significantly between patients and healthy controls (P=0.060). Although roughly 29 CD8+ CDR3 sequences were shared by patients and controls, these sequences appeared highly expressed in patients and within the immunodominant clones of patients.

The CDR3 contains 16 residues, cysteine and phenylalanine counted. CDR3 DNA is the only sequence kept; it has 48 bases, read in frame from the first base. V is pared back by 7 bases and J by 0 bases, with 19 bases lying between the germline termini. For CDR1 and CDR2, the germline V gene lists ENHRY and SYGVKD. The specimen sequenced was sorted CD4+, CD8+, or CD8+CD57+ T cells (not recorded which) from PBMCs. In this chain, TRBV10-3 is recombined with TRBJ2-7; matching of 6 bases hints at TRBD2 as the D gene. The source is a human donor with aplastic anemia. For the CDR3, the sequence is CAITRSLLADSYEQYF. The nucleotide sequence is given as TGTGCCATCACCCGAAGCTTATTAGCGGACTCCTACGAGCAGTACTTC.